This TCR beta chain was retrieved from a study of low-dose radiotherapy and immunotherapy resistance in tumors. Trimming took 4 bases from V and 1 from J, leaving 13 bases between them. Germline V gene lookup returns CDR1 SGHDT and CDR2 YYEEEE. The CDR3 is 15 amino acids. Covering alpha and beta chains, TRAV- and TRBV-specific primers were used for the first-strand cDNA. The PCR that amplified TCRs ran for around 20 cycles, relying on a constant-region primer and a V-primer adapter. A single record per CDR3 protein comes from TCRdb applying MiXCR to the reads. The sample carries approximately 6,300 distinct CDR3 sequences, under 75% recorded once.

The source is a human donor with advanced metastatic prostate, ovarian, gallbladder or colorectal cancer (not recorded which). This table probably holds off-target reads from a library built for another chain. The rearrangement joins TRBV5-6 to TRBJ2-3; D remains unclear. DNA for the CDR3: TGTGCCAGCAGCCGCAGGCCTTCAGGCACAGATACGCAGTATTTT. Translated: CASSRRPSGTDTQYF.